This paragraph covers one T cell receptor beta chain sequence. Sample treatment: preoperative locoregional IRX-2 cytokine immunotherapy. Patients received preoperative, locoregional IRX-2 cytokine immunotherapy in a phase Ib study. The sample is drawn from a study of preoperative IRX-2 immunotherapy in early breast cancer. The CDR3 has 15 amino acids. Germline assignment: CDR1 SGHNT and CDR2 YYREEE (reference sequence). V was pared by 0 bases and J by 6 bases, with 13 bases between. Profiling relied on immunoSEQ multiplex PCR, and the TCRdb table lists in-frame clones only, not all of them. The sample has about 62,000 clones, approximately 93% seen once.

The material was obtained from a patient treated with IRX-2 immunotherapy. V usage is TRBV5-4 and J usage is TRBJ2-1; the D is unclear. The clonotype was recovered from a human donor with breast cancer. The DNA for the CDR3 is TGTGCCAGCAGCTTGGACCTAACCCTGAGCAATGAGCAGTTCTTC. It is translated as CASSLDLTLSNEQFF.